One sample yielded the 3 T cell receptor beta chains listed below, sequenced in a study of vaccination and CD4 T cells after COVID-19. As to treatment: roughly ten-day PBMC culture with coronavirus spike peptide pools or control peptides (ViraFEST assay). Their antigens are not known. The assay that was used to sequence DNA from cultured CD4+ T cells was the Oncomine TCR Beta short-read assay. MiXCR, run by TCRdb on the PCR reads, gives a single entry per CDR3 protein. The sample lists 20,000 or so distinct CDR3 sequences, under 60% occurring once. Sequenced here: CD4+ T cells from blood, cultured in vitro, sampled after SARS-CoV-2 vaccination. These receptors all stem from a human donor who had recovered from COVID-19.

By proportion, this clonotype is medium-sized. The chain couples TRBV7-2 to TRBJ2-7, with a weak D call TRBD1 (6 bases). V was clipped by 0 bases and J by 5 bases, with 11 bases between them. Germline-derived CDR1 and CDR2 are SGHTA and FQGNSA. This CDR3 has 14 residues. Here the CDR3 reads CASSLAAGANEQYF. CDR3 nucleotide sequence: TGTGCCAGCAGCTTAGCCGCAGGGGCAAACGAGCAGTACTTC.

The V and J genes are TRBV12-3 or TRBV12-4 and TRBJ2-7; perhaps TRBD1 as D (6 bases). The CDR3 consists of 13 residues. Trimming pared 6 bases from V and 0 bases from J, leaving 9 bases between. CDR3 coding DNA: TGTGCCAGCAGAAACAGGGTCTCCTACGAGCAGTACTTC. Protein product: CASRNRVSYEQYF.

This clonotype was counted a single time. The rearrangement links TRBV20-1 to TRBJ2-1; 7 nucleotides match TRBD2. Germline V gene lookup returns CDR1 DFQATT and CDR2 SNEGSKA (reference sequence). The CDR3 length is 16 residues. Trimming took 2 bases from V and 2 from J; bases not matched to a gene: 9. The CDR3 bases are TGCAGTGCTAGACGAACCGGGCTAGCGGCCTACAATGAGCAGTTCTTC. It encodes CSARRTGLAAYNEQFF.